The rows below give T cell receptor beta chains drawn from one sample of a study of CD8 T cells in Susac syndrome. TCRdb re-called the immunoSEQ multiplex PCR reads through MiXCR, storing one row per CDR3 protein. The table includes more than 100,000 distinct CDR3 sequences, 90% to 95% detected once. Sequencing used CD4+ T cells from PBMCs. The receptor set was obtained from a human donor in good health. Each CDR3 is given with its conserved first and last residue.

V gene	CDR3 length	CDR3 protein
TRBV2	12	CASAGANYGYTF
TRBV6-1	17	CASRGFTPGQGFYEQYF
TRBV5-1	11	CASYDTDERFF
TRBV24-1	11	CATSRLETQYF
TRBV19	14	CASSIDGGTGELFF
TRBV5-1	15	CASRLGAGATDTQYF
TRBV5-1	18	CASSPGRLAGRNTGELFF
TRBV19	17	CASSIAAGGLSSYEQYF
TRBV18	14	CASSPQERTGELFF
TRBV19	15	CASSMGSSGLYEQYF
TRBV3-1	18	CASSQARTSGSWLYEQYF
TRBV7-2	16	CASRITGTSGIYEQYF
TRBV2	14	CASSDWDPNQPQHF
TRBV20-1	15	CSARVGGQGTYEQYF
TRBV16	16	CASSQGTGYSGNTIYF
TRBV5-1	15	CASSLRASGEDEQFF
TRBV19	14	CASSIRTSRHGYTF
TRBV6-5	11	CATGLMGEQYF
TRBV28	12	CACGPRGYEQYF
TRBV29-1	13	CSVEPRRGDTQYF
TRBV28	16	CASSSATPMKAYEQYF
TRBV29-1	12	CSVQASSYEQYF
TRBV3-1	15	CASSPRLAVNNEQFF
TRBV4-1	17	CASSQALLAGGPREQFF
TRBV19	16	CASSIRGASGANVLTF
TRBV28	16	CASSLLPRDSGNTIYF
TRBV5-1	16	CASSGLAGVNTGELFF
TRBV6-5	15	CASSLAGGENYEQYF
TRBV27	16	CASSPKGGATNEKLFF
TRBV4-2	16	CASSQALASGSNEQFF
TRBV9	14	CASSVGQPNEKLFF
TRBV5-1	15	CASSSNRQGSSEAFF
TRBV28	11	CASKLDYGYTF
TRBV12-3/TRBV12-4	15	CASSFLLRDRGEQYF
TRBV3-1	15	CASSQVAGVAGELFF
TRBV29-1	13	CSVDWQGQETQYF
TRBV5-1	16	CASSQNSGTSEDTQYF
TRBV6-6	14	CASSYGAVNTEAFF
TRBV29-1	15	CSGLQGSGSYNEQFF
TRBV7-9	19	CASSSVGGGALDSYNEQFF
TRBV12-3/TRBV12-4	14	CASSLVAGPYEQYF
TRBV6-1	17	CASSEAAGQGTKNIQYF
TRBV2	14	CASKWEEAHNEQFF
TRBV7-2	17	CASSLVGGTGGSQSQHF
TRBV29-1	12	CSVYDGTEGYTF
TRBV5-1	17	CASSFDRVVSGANVLTF
TRBV3-1	12	CASSQTGLAAFF
TRBV7-2	13	CASTYGGVGEQYF
TRBV20-1	13	CSANERTGEKLFF
TRBV12-3/TRBV12-4	11	CASSALDTQYF
TRBV20-1	12	CSVRSGSYEQYF